Described below is a single T cell receptor (beta chain) sequence and its context. Its antigen is undetermined. These data belong to a study of PD-1 blockade in classical Hodgkin lymphoma. General study findings and limits: Repertoire differences have undefined causes, possibly disease activity or prior therapy.

All patients experienced relapse after autologous stem cell transplantation, and brentuximab vedotin exposure was variable. Using immunoSEQ multiplex PCR, the repertoire was profiled, and TCRdb retains in-frame clones only, with some absent. The table shows approximately 61,000 clones, with around 91% occurring only once. In germline, CDR1 is SNHLY, CDR2 FYNNEI. The CDR3 is 14 residues long. Trimming cost V 11 bases and J 4 bases; bases outside gene matches: 12. The chain joins TRBV2 to TRBJ2-3; 7 bases line up with TRBD1. The TCR was taken from a human donor with classical Hodgkin lymphoma. Specimen: peripheral blood mononuclear cells (PBMCs), collected at baseline. CDR3 bases: TGTGCCGGGACCGGGACAGTCGATCCAGATACGCAGTATTTT. This encodes CAGTGTVDPDTQYF.